This TCR beta chain was found in a study of control samples from healthy donors and cancer patients. The CDR3 consists of 17 residues. CDR1 and CDR2 (germline): LNHDA, SQIVND (reference sequence). Losses at the gene ends were 5 bases for V and 4 bases for J; bases not matched to a gene: 13. Some clones are missing from TCRdb's copy, which holds only in-frame ones; the method was immunoSEQ multiplex PCR. The sample lists roughly 76,000 clones, around 94% seen once, with around 4.9% in the top ten. This clonotype originated in a woman between 18 and 30 years old in good health. The chain is built from TRBV19 and TRBJ2-3; 9 nucleotides agree with TRBD1. Material for sequencing was blood. CDR3 coding DNA: TGTGCCAGTAGTCCGGGACAGGGATTGGGCAGTGCAGATACGCAGTATTTT. This gives the protein CASSPGQGLGSADTQYF.